These 12 T cell receptor beta chains originate from one sample sequenced in a study of blood T cell repertoires in COVID-19. Clones were read by immunoSEQ multiplex PCR, and TCRdb kept only the in-frame ones, dropping some. Of 150,000 to 200,000 clones listed, 65% to 85% are singletons. Sequencing was carried out using peripheral blood. These receptor sequences come from a man aged 55 to 70 with active or convalescent COVID-19.

This clone was counted a single time. It may be a read error: a sequence one base away is much more abundant. The V and J genes are TRBV7-9 and TRBJ2-2, with 9 bases lining up with TRBD1. Losses at the gene ends were 3 bases for V and 2 bases for J; bases not matched to a gene: 1. The CDR3 runs to 15 residues. The germline gives CDR1 SEHNR, CDR2 FQNEAQ (reference sequence). CDR3 nucleotides: TGTGCCAGCAGCTTGGGACAGGGCAACACCGGGGAGCTGTTTTTT. Amino acid sequence: CASSLGQGNTGELFF.

This clone appeared a single time. This chain joins TRBV5-1 and TRBJ2-3; TRBD2 might be the D (7 bases). V was clipped by 3 bases and J by 8 bases, with 13 bases between them. Germline lookup yields CDR1 SGHRS and CDR2 YFSETQ. The CDR3 totals 13 residues. CDR3 DNA: TGCGCCAGCAGCTCGGGGGGCCACGGTACGCAGTATTTT. Translated, it gives CASSSGGHGTQYF.

This clone was counted once. The chain has TRBV10-3 and TRBJ1-5; 7 nucleotides align to TRBD1. With 6 bases clipped from V and 2 bases from J, the junction kept 4 bases outside the gene matches. The CDR3 is 14 residues long. CDR1 ENHRY and CDR2 SYGVKD come from the germline V gene. The CDR3 DNA reads as TGTGCCATCAGGGGAGGACAGGGCAATCAGCCCCAGCATTTT. This sequence encodes CAIRGGQGNQPQHF.

This clone was found a few times. The V and J genes are TRBV2 and TRBJ2-1, with a tentative D call TRBD1 (5 bases). The CDR3 runs to 12 residues. Deletions cut 8 bases from V and 8 bases from J, with 13 bases between. CDR1 SNHLY and CDR2 FYNNEI come from the germline V gene. The CDR3: CASLQAGDEQFF. Here the CDR3 DNA reads TGTGCCAGCTTACAGGCTGGCGATGAGCAGTTCTTC. Complete variable domain (other parts from reference TRBV2 and TRBJ2-1): EPEVTQTPSHQVTQMGQEVILRCVPISNHLYFYWYRQILGQKVEFLVSFYNNEISEKSEIFDDQFSVERPDGSNFTLKIRSTKLEDSAMYFCASLQAGDEQFFGPGTRLTVL.

This chain joins TRBV30 and TRBJ2-7; the match to TRBD2 covers 8 bases. J lost 0 bases, V lost 0 bases, and 10 bases had no gene match. Germline V CDR1 and CDR2: GTSNPN, SVGIG (reference sequence). The CDR3 runs 17 residues. CDR3 sequence reads: CAWSVGSSGRSSYEQYF. CDR3 in DNA: TGTGCCTGGAGTGTAGGGTCTAGCGGGCGGTCCTCCTACGAGCAGTACTTC.

The rearrangement uses TRBV18 and TRBJ2-5; D unclear. V lost 6 bases to trimming and J lost 7 bases, with 9 bases between them. CDR1 and CDR2 (germline): KGHSH, LQKENI. The CDR3 runs 11 residues. The CDR3 bases are TGTGCCAGCTCCCTCTCGGGGACCCAGTACTTC. This gives the protein CASSLSGTQYF.

The chain carries TRBV7-9 and TRBJ2-4; unclear D gene. V was clipped by 1 base and J by 1 base, with 5 bases between them. CDR3 size: 14 residues. In germline, CDR1 is SEHNR, CDR2 FQNEAQ (reference sequence). CDR3: CASSLVRAKNIQYF. The CDR3 coding sequence is TGTGCCAGCAGCTTAGTCAGGGCCAAAAACATTCAGTACTTC.

This chain uses TRBV4-3 with TRBJ2-1, with 8 bases aligning to TRBD2. Looked up from germline, CDR1 is LGHNA and CDR2 is YSLEER. The CDR3 contains 20 residues. J was trimmed by 0 bases and V by 1 base; bases with no gene match: 14. CDR3 amino acids: CASSQVERERYFSSYNEQFF. The CDR3 DNA is TGCGCCAGCAGCCAAGTAGAGCGGGAGAGGTATTTTAGCTCCTACAATGAGCAGTTCTTC.

CDR3 amino acids: CASSLGVRTGELFF. The CDR3 DNA follows: TGCGCCAGCAGCTTGGGAGTGAGGACCGGGGAGCTGTTTTTT. The chain has TRBV5-1 and TRBJ2-2; D remains ambiguous. CDR1 is SGHRS, CDR2 YFSETQ, per germline. V was clipped by 0 bases and J by 5 bases, with 8 bases between them. CDR3 length: 14 residues.

This clone was counted once. The chain carries TRBV5-1 and TRBJ1-1, with D unclear. Trimming left V 2 bases short and J 11 bases short, with 10 bases between. Germline V CDR1 and CDR2: SGHRS, YFSETQ. The CDR3 sequence is 11 residues long. The CDR3 region is CASSFGSRAFF. As DNA, the CDR3 is TGCGCCAGCAGCTTCGGTTCCCGGGCTTTCTTT.

This clone showed up just once. The chain couples TRBV28 to TRBJ1-2; D ambiguous. CDR3 length: 12 amino acids. Trimming took off 4 bases at V and 8 bases at J, with 11 bases between the two ends. The germline CDR1 and CDR2 sequences are MDHEN and SYDVKM. The CDR3 spells CASSSSGKGYTF. For the CDR3, the DNA is TGTGCCAGCAGTTCCTCCGGGAAAGGCTACACCTTC.

The chain has TRBV5-4 and TRBJ2-5, with TRBD2 matching 9 bases. The CDR3 extends over 15 amino acids. Trimming at V came to 3 bases and at J to 4 bases, leaving 7 bases not matched to a gene. CDR1 and CDR2 from the germline V gene are SGHNT and YYREEE (reference sequence). CDR3 sequence: CASSSLAGEGETQYF. The CDR3 DNA is TGTGCCAGCAGCTCCTTAGCGGGAGAGGGAGAGACCCAGTACTTC.